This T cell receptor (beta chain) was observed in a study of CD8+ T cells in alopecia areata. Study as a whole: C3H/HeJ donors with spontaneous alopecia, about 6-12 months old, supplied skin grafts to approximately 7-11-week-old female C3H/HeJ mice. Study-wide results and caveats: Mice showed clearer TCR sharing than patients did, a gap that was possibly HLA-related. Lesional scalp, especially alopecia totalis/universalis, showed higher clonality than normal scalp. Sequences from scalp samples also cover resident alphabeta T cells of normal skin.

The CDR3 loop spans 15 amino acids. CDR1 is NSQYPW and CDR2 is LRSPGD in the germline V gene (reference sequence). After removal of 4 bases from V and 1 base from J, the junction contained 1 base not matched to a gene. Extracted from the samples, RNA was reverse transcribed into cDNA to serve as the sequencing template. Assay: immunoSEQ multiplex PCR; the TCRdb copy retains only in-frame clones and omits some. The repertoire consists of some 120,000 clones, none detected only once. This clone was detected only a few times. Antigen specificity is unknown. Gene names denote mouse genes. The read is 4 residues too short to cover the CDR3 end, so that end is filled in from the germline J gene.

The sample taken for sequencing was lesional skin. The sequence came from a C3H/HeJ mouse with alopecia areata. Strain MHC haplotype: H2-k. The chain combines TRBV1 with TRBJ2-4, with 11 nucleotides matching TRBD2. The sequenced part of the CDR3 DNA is TGCACCTGCAGTGTGGGACTGGGGGGTCAAAAC. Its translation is CTCSVGLGGQN. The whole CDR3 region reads CTCSVGLGGQNTLYF. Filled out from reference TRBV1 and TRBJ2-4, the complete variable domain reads VTLLEQNPRWRLVPRGQAVNLRCILKNSQYPWMSWYQQDLQKQLQWLFTLRSPGDKEVKSLPGADYLATRVTDTELRLQVANMSQGRTLYCTCSVGLGGQNTLYFGAGTRLSVL.